A selection of T cell receptor beta chains follows, all from one sample in a study of T cells in Graves' hyperthyroidism and ophthalmopathy. TCRdb analysed the multiplex PCR reads with MiXCR anew, one entry per CDR3 protein. The sample includes approximately 300,000 distinct CDR3 sequences, approximately 15% of them seen just once. Sequenced: blood. The source of these receptors is a woman in her sixties or seventies with Graves' ophthalmopathy. Each CDR3 is given with its conserved first and last residue. D genes are given only for firm matches. Part of the rows lack a size; the others show once, few, many or a class for expanded clones.

CDR3aa: CASSYAFSGRALEQYF; CDR3nt: TGTGCCAGCAGTTACGCCTTTAGCGGGAGGGCCCTCGAGCAGTACTTC; abundance: many; v_gene: TRBV6-6; d_gene: TRBD2; j_gene: TRBJ2-7
CDR3aa: CSPWTGGIHEQYF; CDR3nt: TGCAGTCCCTGGACAGGGGGCATACACGAGCAGTACTTC; abundance: many; v_gene: TRBV20-1; d_gene: TRBD1; j_gene: TRBJ2-7
CDR3aa: CASSPFTGRDGELFF; CDR3nt: TGTGCCAGCAGTCCCTTCACAGGGAGAGACGGGGAGCTGTTTTTT; abundance: many; v_gene: TRBV12-3/TRBV12-4; d_gene: .; j_gene: TRBJ2-2
CDR3aa: CASSRPQIGRGVKRNTGELFF; CDR3nt: TGTGCCAGCAGCAGGCCCCAAATAGGACGGGGGGTCAAAAGGAACACCGGGGAGCTGTTTTTT; abundance: once; v_gene: TRBV7-9; d_gene: TRBD2; j_gene: TRBJ2-2
CDR3aa: CASSRAGGPEETQYF; CDR3nt: TGTGCCAGCAGTAGAGCGGGGGGGCCCGAAGAGACCCAGTACTTC; abundance: many; v_gene: TRBV6-1; d_gene: TRBD2; j_gene: TRBJ2-5
CDR3aa: CASSRTTGRAEAEQFF; CDR3nt: TGCGCCAGCAGCAGAACGACAGGGAGGGCAGAAGCTGAGCAGTTCTTC; abundance: .; v_gene: TRBV5-1; d_gene: .; j_gene: TRBJ2-1
CDR3aa: CASSPGRIHTEAFF; CDR3nt: TGTGCCAGCAGTCCCGGACGGATACACACTGAAGCTTTCTTT; abundance: many; v_gene: TRBV12-3/TRBV12-4; d_gene: .; j_gene: TRBJ1-1
CDR3aa: CASSPVGGLDEQFF; CDR3nt: TGCGCCAGCAGCCCTGTGGGTGGGCTAGATGAGCAGTTCTTC; abundance: many; v_gene: TRBV4-3; d_gene: .; j_gene: TRBJ2-1
CDR3aa: CASSPRQGATADTGELFF; CDR3nt: TGTGCCAGCAGCCCACGACAGGGGGCTACCGCGGACACCGGGGAGCTGTTTTTT; abundance: many; v_gene: TRBV7-7; d_gene: TRBD1; j_gene: TRBJ2-2
CDR3aa: CSARDPRHSTNEKLFF; CDR3nt: TGCAGTGCTAGAGACCCCCGGCACTCAACTAATGAAAAACTGTTTTTT; abundance: many; v_gene: TRBV20-1; d_gene: .; j_gene: TRBJ1-4
CDR3aa: CSASLSGARAFF; CDR3nt: TGCAGTGCTAGCCTCTCTGGGGCAAGGGCTTTCTTT; abundance: many; v_gene: TRBV20-1; d_gene: .; j_gene: TRBJ1-1
CDR3aa: CASSPIGTGVSEAFF; CDR3nt: TGTGCCAGCAGTCCAATCGGGACAGGGGTTTCTGAAGCTTTCTTT; abundance: many; v_gene: TRBV6-1; d_gene: TRBD1; j_gene: TRBJ1-1
CDR3aa: CASSLPGRNQPQHF; CDR3nt: TGTGCCAGCAGCCTCCCAGGGCGCAATCAGCCCCAGCATTTT; abundance: .; v_gene: TRBV6-1; d_gene: .; j_gene: TRBJ1-5
CDR3aa: CATRPQGNTEAFF; CDR3nt: TGTGCCACCCGGCCCCAGGGGAACACTGAAGCTTTCTTT; abundance: .; v_gene: TRBV2; d_gene: .; j_gene: TRBJ1-1
CDR3aa: CASSPTPGAGETQYF; CDR3nt: TGTGCCAGCAGCCCAACCCCAGGGGCAGGGGAGACCCAGTACTTC; abundance: many; v_gene: TRBV28; d_gene: .; j_gene: TRBJ2-5
CDR3aa: CASRPQGASGNTIYF; CDR3nt: TGTGCCAGCAGGCCTCAGGGGGCCTCTGGAAACACCATATATTTT; abundance: many; v_gene: TRBV27; d_gene: TRBD1; j_gene: TRBJ1-3
CDR3aa: CASSEIQGAGEQFF; CDR3nt: TGTGCCAGCAGTGAAATACAGGGGGCAGGGGAGCAGTTCTTC; abundance: many; v_gene: TRBV28; d_gene: TRBD1; j_gene: TRBJ2-1
CDR3aa: CASSQGRGGLPYNEQFF; CDR3nt: TGTGCCAGCAGCCAAGGGCGAGGGGGCTTGCCCTACAATGAGCAGTTCTTC; abundance: many; v_gene: TRBV14; d_gene: TRBD1; j_gene: TRBJ2-1
CDR3aa: CASSRQGGTNEKLFF; CDR3nt: TGTGCCAGCAGTAGACAGGGTGGGACTAATGAAAAACTGTTTTTT; abundance: many; v_gene: TRBV12-3/TRBV12-4; d_gene: TRBD1; j_gene: TRBJ1-4
CDR3aa: CASSATVPGFGEKLFF; CDR3nt: TGTGCCAGCAGCGCGACGGTTCCGGGGTTCGGAGAAAAACTGTTTTTT; abundance: many; v_gene: TRBV7-6; d_gene: .; j_gene: TRBJ1-4
CDR3aa: CASSFSGTMNTEAFF; CDR3nt: TGTGCCAGCAGCTTTTCGGGCACTATGAACACTGAAGCTTTCTTT; abundance: many; v_gene: TRBV7-9; d_gene: .; j_gene: TRBJ1-1
CDR3aa: CASSLELRNEQFF; CDR3nt: TGTGCCAGCAGCTTAGAACTCCGCAATGAGCAGTTCTTC; abundance: many; v_gene: TRBV11-3; d_gene: .; j_gene: TRBJ2-1
CDR3aa: CASSNRDPTSGNTIYF; CDR3nt: TGTGCCAGTAGCAACAGGGACCCGACCTCTGGAAACACCATATATTTT; abundance: few; v_gene: TRBV19; d_gene: .; j_gene: TRBJ1-3
CDR3aa: CASSLRTGTFYGYTF; CDR3nt: TGTGCCAGCAGCTTAAGAACCGGGACATTTTATGGCTACACCTTC; abundance: many; v_gene: TRBV11-2; d_gene: .; j_gene: TRBJ1-2
CDR3aa: CASSEYGKGSYGYTF; CDR3nt: TGTGCCAGCAGTGAATACGGAAAGGGGAGCTATGGCTACACCTTC; abundance: .; v_gene: TRBV25-1; d_gene: .; j_gene: TRBJ1-2
CDR3aa: CASSQAPAEANYEQYF; CDR3nt: TGCGCCAGCAGCCAAGCGCCCGCTGAAGCAAACTACGAGCAGTACTTC; abundance: .; v_gene: TRBV4-1; d_gene: .; j_gene: TRBJ2-7
CDR3aa: CASSSWDFNTEAFF; CDR3nt: TGTGCCAGCAGTTCTTGGGATTTTAACACTGAAGCTTTCTTT; abundance: many; v_gene: TRBV6-2/TRBV6-3; d_gene: .; j_gene: TRBJ1-1
CDR3aa: CASRLRRTYEQYF; CDR3nt: TGTGCCAGCCGTTTGCGTCGAACGTACGAGCAGTACTTC; abundance: .; v_gene: TRBV28; d_gene: .; j_gene: TRBJ2-7
CDR3aa: CASSTSGQGSLDTQYF; CDR3nt: TGTGCCAGCAGCACCTCAGGACAGGGTTCATTAGATACGCAGTATTTT; abundance: .; v_gene: TRBV11-3; d_gene: TRBD1; j_gene: TRBJ2-3
CDR3aa: CASSLSTSGRTDTQYF; CDR3nt: TGCGCCAGCAGCCTCTCGACTAGCGGGCGAACAGATACGCAGTATTTT; abundance: .; v_gene: TRBV4-1; d_gene: TRBD2; j_gene: TRBJ2-3
CDR3aa: CASSLGLAPQETQYF; CDR3nt: TGTGCCAGCAGCTTGGGACTAGCGCCTCAAGAGACCCAGTACTTC; abundance: many; v_gene: TRBV7-3; d_gene: TRBD2; j_gene: TRBJ2-5
CDR3aa: CASSLAGTSGTQYF; CDR3nt: TGTGCCAGCAGCTTAGCGGGGACGTCAGGGACCCAGTACTTC; abundance: many; v_gene: TRBV7-2; d_gene: .; j_gene: TRBJ2-5
CDR3aa: CASSSTGVGETQYF; CDR3nt: TGTGCCAGCAGCTCAACAGGGGTGGGGGAGACCCAGTACTTC; abundance: many; v_gene: TRBV11-3; d_gene: TRBD1; j_gene: TRBJ2-5
CDR3aa: CASSDPQDRGLGEQYF; CDR3nt: TGTGCCAGCAGTGACCCACAGGACAGGGGGCTGGGCGAGCAGTACTTC; abundance: .; v_gene: TRBV6-1; d_gene: TRBD1; j_gene: TRBJ2-7
CDR3aa: CASSYLATGLNTEAFF; CDR3nt: TGTGCCAGCAGTTACCTCGCGACAGGACTGAACACTGAAGCTTTCTTT; abundance: many; v_gene: TRBV6-1; d_gene: .; j_gene: TRBJ1-1
CDR3aa: CASSQDLGGRSSYEQYF; CDR3nt: TGTGCCAGCAGCCAAGACTTGGGCGGGCGGTCCTCCTACGAGCAGTACTTC; abundance: few; v_gene: TRBV4-1; d_gene: .; j_gene: TRBJ2-7
CDR3aa: CSARAPGQGGNEQYF; CDR3nt: TGCAGTGCTAGAGCCCCGGGACAGGGGGGCAACGAGCAGTACTTC; abundance: .; v_gene: TRBV20-1; d_gene: TRBD1; j_gene: TRBJ2-7
CDR3aa: CASSASGQGFTEAFF; CDR3nt: TGTGCCAGCAGCGCCTCGGGACAGGGTTTCACTGAAGCTTTCTTT; abundance: many; v_gene: TRBV9; d_gene: TRBD1; j_gene: TRBJ1-1
CDR3aa: CASSQRTGEKGYTF; CDR3nt: TGTGCCAGCAGCCAAAGGACAGGGGAGAAGGGCTACACCTTC; abundance: many; v_gene: TRBV3-1; d_gene: TRBD1; j_gene: TRBJ1-2
CDR3aa: CSAAGGQSYNEQFF; CDR3nt: TGCAGTGCCGCGGGGGGGCAGTCCTACAATGAGCAGTTCTTC; abundance: many; v_gene: TRBV20-1; d_gene: TRBD2; j_gene: TRBJ2-1
CDR3aa: CASSQTGTGYSPLHF; CDR3nt: TGCGCCAGCAGCCAAACCGGGACAGGCTATTCACCCCTCCACTTT; abundance: few; v_gene: TRBV4-3; d_gene: TRBD1; j_gene: TRBJ1-6
CDR3aa: CASSQGGTREFF; CDR3nt: TGTGCCAGCAGCCAAGGAGGGACTAGGGAGTTCTTC; abundance: .; v_gene: TRBV3-1; d_gene: TRBD2; j_gene: TRBJ2-1
CDR3aa: CASSDRGLTDTQYF; CDR3nt: TGTGCCAGCAGTGATCGGGGACTCACAGATACGCAGTATTTT; abundance: many; v_gene: TRBV27; d_gene: .; j_gene: TRBJ2-3
CDR3aa: CASSEYLPDMLSSNQPQHF; CDR3nt: TGCGCCAGCAGTGAGTACCTTCCCGATATGCTGAGTAGCAATCAGCCCCAGCATTTT; abundance: few; v_gene: TRBV10-2; d_gene: .; j_gene: TRBJ1-5
CDR3aa: CASSPGQGTQPQHF; CDR3nt: TGTGCCAGCAGTCCGGGACAGGGGACGCAGCCCCAGCATTTT; abundance: many; v_gene: TRBV28; d_gene: TRBD1; j_gene: TRBJ1-5
CDR3aa: CASSRTSGYNEQFF; CDR3nt: TGTGCCAGCAGTCGGACTAGCGGATACAATGAGCAGTTCTTC; abundance: many; v_gene: TRBV9; d_gene: TRBD2; j_gene: TRBJ2-1
CDR3aa: CASSLPNSPLHF; CDR3nt: TGTGCCAGCAGCCTACCTAATTCACCCCTCCACTTT; abundance: many; v_gene: TRBV11-2; d_gene: .; j_gene: TRBJ1-6
CDR3aa: CSASPDINEKLFF; CDR3nt: TGCAGTGCTAGTCCTGACATCAATGAAAAACTGTTTTTT; abundance: many; v_gene: TRBV20-1; d_gene: .; j_gene: TRBJ1-4
CDR3aa: CASSQKSSQPQHF; CDR3nt: TGTGCCAGCAGCCAAAAAAGTTCCCAGCCCCAGCATTTT; abundance: many; v_gene: TRBV3-1; d_gene: .; j_gene: TRBJ1-5